The 9 T cell receptor beta chains listed next were all sequenced from one sample in a study of siplizumab effects on memory and regulatory T cells. The protocol was immunoSEQ multiplex PCR, while the TCRdb copy is restricted to in-frame clones and leaves out a portion. This sample has approximately 100,000 clones, with over 90% found just once. The sequencing sample was made of non-Treg CD4+ T cells sorted from blood. The receptor set was obtained from a human donor in good health.

The chain recombines TRBV7-2 with TRBJ1-5; D unresolved. The V end lost 1 base, the J end lost 6 bases, and 7 bases lay between the germline ends. CDR1 and CDR2 (germline): SGHTA, FQGNSA. The CDR3 consists of 13 residues. CDR3 sequence reads: CASSLVRSQPQHF. CDR3 in DNA: TGTGCCAGCAGCTTAGTTAGGAGTCAGCCCCAGCATTTT.

The chain employs TRBV2 and TRBJ2-3, with 11 nucleotides matching TRBD2. This CDR3 is 16 amino acids long. Germline V gene data show CDR1 as SNHLY and CDR2 as FYNNEI. V was pared by 1 base and J by 8 bases, with 8 bases of the junction left unmatched. The CDR3 bases are TGTGCCAGCAGTGAAGACCCACTAGCGGGAGTGCGTACGCAGTATTTT. Encoded protein: CASSEDPLAGVRTQYF.

The genes are TRBV14 and TRBJ1-4, with a weak D call TRBD1 (5 bases). This CDR3 is built from 15 residues. Germline CDR1 is SGHDN and CDR2 is FVKESK. V lost 0 bases to trimming and J lost 8 bases, with 13 bases between them. The CDR3, as DNA: TGTGCCAGCAGCCAAGAGGCGGCAGGGAACGAAAAACTGTTTTTT. It specifies CASSQEAAGNEKLFF.

V and J are TRBV9 and TRBJ2-3, with 8 bases matching TRBD2. There are 17 residues in the CDR3. The germline gives CDR1 SGDLS, CDR2 YYNGEE. Losses at the gene ends were 4 bases for V and 0 bases for J; bases not matched to a gene: 10. CDR3: CASSPSTSGSSTDTQYF. In nucleotides, the CDR3 is TGTGCCAGCAGCCCCTCTACTAGCGGTTCTAGCACAGATACGCAGTATTTT.

This chain links TRBV5-1 with TRBJ1-1, with D unresolved. V dropped 6 bases and J dropped 0 bases, with 12 bases sitting between them. The CDR3 extends over 14 amino acids. Per germline, CDR1 SGHRS and CDR2 YFSETQ. The CDR3 sequence is CASNPGHMNTEAFF. CDR3 DNA: TGCGCCAGCAACCCCGGTCACATGAACACTGAAGCTTTCTTT.

V usage is TRBV2 and J usage is TRBJ2-1; weak D call: TRBD2 (5 bases). Germline-derived CDR1 and CDR2 are SNHLY and FYNNEI. This CDR3 is 15 amino acids long. V was trimmed by 6 bases and J by 0 bases, leaving 12 bases between them. This chain's CDR3 is CASRRVGSSYNEQFF. DNA of the CDR3: TGTGCCAGCAGGAGGGTGGGATCCTCCTACAATGAGCAGTTCTTC.

This clone appeared once. The chain carries TRBV30 and TRBJ1-2; no reliable D call. From germline, CDR1 is GTSNPN and CDR2 SVGIG (reference sequence). Trimming removed 0 bases at V and 5 bases at J, with 16 bases between. This CDR3 comprises 15 residues. CDR3 loop: CAWSVPQAGFYGYTF. The CDR3 coding sequence is TGTGCCTGGAGTGTACCCCAGGCGGGGTTTTATGGCTACACCTTC.

The chain recombines TRBV28 with TRBJ1-1; TRBD1 might be the D (6 bases). The CDR3 extends over 16 amino acids. Germline lookup yields CDR1 MDHEN and CDR2 SYDVKM. V lost 7 bases, J lost 5 bases, and 23 bases lay in between. CDR3 sequence (DNA): TGTGCCAGCATGGACGTAACAGGGTTTTCGAGTACTGAAGCTTTCTTT. Translating it yields CASMDVTGFSSTEAFF.

The J gene is TRBJ2-3, the V gene TRBV6-5; the D call may be TRBD1 or TRBD2 (5 bases each). This CDR3 has 13 amino acids. Trimming removed 6 bases from V and 0 bases from J, with 7 bases in between. The germline V gene encodes CDR1 MNHEY and CDR2 SVGAGI. Here the CDR3 DNA reads TGTGCCAGCAGAAGGGACAGCACAGATACGCAGTATTTT. Protein product: CASRRDSTDTQYF.